These 27 T cell receptor beta chains share one sample of origin, sequenced in a study of blood T cells in healthy people across ages (dated by TCRdb to 2014 to 2015). Library creation used 5' RACE. Sequencing took place on an Illumina HiSeq 2500. A second PCR of about 6 to 12 cycles was run with a J-beta primer mix and a sample-barcoded 5' primer. The raw public reads went through TCRdb reprocessing: fastp at Q25, MiXCR clone calling, in-frame beta chains kept. Identical CDR3 proteins give one entry, which carries the most common genes and DNA. In this sample the table shows approximately 800,000 distinct CDR3 sequences, roughly 25% of which occur a single time. Of the sample, over 2.5% falls within the top ten clones. These sequences were also reported in another study, on T cells of mothers and their children.

Sequencing was carried out using blood. The receptors come from a boy aged 5-17 years in good health.

The J gene is TRBJ1-6, the V gene TRBV20-1; 10 bases line up with TRBD1. Germline values: CDR1 DFQATT, CDR2 SNEGSKA (reference sequence). V lost 1 base, J lost 7 bases, and 7 bases stayed unmatched. The CDR3 consists of 16 residues. The CDR3 region has the DNA TGCAGTGCTAGAGGTGGGACAGGGGTTAGGAATTCACCCCTCCACTTT. The encoded protein is CSARGGTGVRNSPLHF.

Details on this clonotype: The junction and the germline gene differ at one end; a read error may be behind it. The rearrangement links TRBV5-1 to TRBJ2-5; TRBD1 aligns across 8 bases. The CDR3 contains 15 residues. Germline assignment: CDR1 SGHRS and CDR2 YFSETQ. CDR3 in amino acids: CASSIGQGITNEQSF. The CDR3 region has the DNA TGCGCCAGCAGCATCGGACAGGGAATCACGAATGAGCAGTCCTTC.

The rearrangement joins TRBV3-1 to TRBJ1-1; possible D gene TRBD1, 6 bases. Germline CDR1 LGHDT, CDR2 YNNKEL (reference sequence). The CDR3 runs to 14 residues. The ends were cut back, 4 bases at V and 5 bases at J, with 14 bases in the middle. The CDR3 spells CASSLRDGQTEAFF. The CDR3 DNA is TGTGCCAGCAGCCTCCGGGACGGACAGACTGAAGCTTTCTTT. Variable domain in full (rest from reference TRBV3-1 and TRBJ1-1): DTAVSQTPKYLVTQMGNDKSIKCEQNLGHDTMYWYKQDSKKFLKIMFSYNNKELIINETVPNRFSPKSPDKAHLNLHINSLELGDSAVYFCASSLRDGQTEAFFGQGTRLTVV.

V usage is TRBV10-3 and J usage is TRBJ1-6; weak D call: TRBD1 (5 bases). V lost 9 bases to trimming and J lost 7 bases, with 10 bases between them. This CDR3 comprises 12 residues. Germline V CDR1 and CDR2: ENHRY, SYGVKD. CDR3 sequence (DNA): TGTGCCATGGTTGGGGGGAATTCACCCCTCCACTTT. Translated, it gives CAMVGGNSPLHF.

This clonotype was seen only a few times. J is TRBJ2-5 and V is TRBV7-2; the D is unclear. The J call may not be correct, given that the DNA end is closer to TRBJ2-7. Germline CDR1 SGHTA, CDR2 FQGNSA. The CDR3 length is 14 residues. The CDR3 protein is CASSSPKRGYEQYF. In DNA, the CDR3 is TGTGCCAGCAGCTCCCCAAAGCGAGGCTACGAGCAGTACTTC.

The chain couples TRBV5-6 to TRBJ2-5; maybe TRBD1 (5 bases). The DNA end is a closer match to TRBJ2-7, so the J assignment may be wrong. Germline V gene sequence: CDR1 SGHDT, CDR2 YYEEEE. The CDR3 is 13 amino acids. As DNA, the CDR3 is TGTGCCAGCAGCTGGGGCAGCCCCTACGAGCAGTACTTC. Residues: CASSWGSPYEQYF.

The CDR3 here is CASSLGGIPIGGNEKLFF. DNA for the CDR3: TGTGCCAGCAGCCTGGGGGGCATCCCAATTGGCGGTAATGAAAAACTGTTTTTT. This chain links TRBV12-3 or TRBV12-4 with TRBJ1-4, with D possibly matching TRBD1 (6 bases). This CDR3 region has 18 residues. V was cut by 6 bases and J by 4 bases, with 24 bases left in between.

The chain is built from TRBV7-9 and TRBJ2-5; perhaps TRBD2 as D (6 bases). Looked up from germline, CDR1 is SEHNR and CDR2 is FQNEAQ (reference sequence). The V and J ends lost 5 bases and 4 bases respectively, with 17 bases between them. The CDR3 runs to 15 residues. Written as DNA, the CDR3 is TGTGCCAGCAGCCCCCCCTGGGGGGTTGGAGAGACCCAGTACTTC. It yields the protein CASSPPWGVGETQYF. Using reference TRBV7-9 and TRBJ2-5 for the parts outside the CDR3, the full variable domain is DTGVSQNPRHKITKRGQNVTFRCDPISEHNRLYWYRQTLGQGPEFLTYFQNEAQLEKSRLLSDRFSAERPKGSFSTLEIQRTEQGDSAMYLCASSPPWGVGETQYFGPGTRLLVL.

This clonotype was counted a few times. The chain recombines TRBV7-2 with TRBJ1-2; the D is unclear. V lost 5 bases and J lost 5, with 18 bases in between. CDR3 size: 15 residues. Germline loops: CDR1 SGHTA, CDR2 FQGNSA. In DNA, the CDR3 is TGTGCCAGCAGCCTGCTGAGGCAGGCGAGTTATGGCTACACCTTC. Translation gives CASSLLRQASYGYTF. The whole variable domain, filled in from reference TRBV7-2 and TRBJ1-2, reads GAGVSQSPSNKVTEKGKDVELRCDPISGHTALYWYRQSLGQGLEFLIYFQGNSAPDKSGLPSDRFSAERTGGSVSTLTIQRTQQEDSAVYLCASSLLRQASYGYTFGSGTRLTVV.

This chain uses TRBV3-1 with TRBJ2-2; D tentatively fits TRBD1 or TRBD2 (6 bases each). This CDR3 region has 16 residues. V gave up 6 bases and J gave up 0 bases, with 14 bases separating them. The germline CDR1 and CDR2 sequences are LGHDT and YNNKEL (reference sequence). CDR3 sequence (DNA): TGTGCCAGCAGTAGGTGGGGGGCCTCGAACACCGGGGAGCTGTTTTTT. Translating gives CASSRWGASNTGELFF.

This clonotype was seen a handful of times. The DNA for the CDR3 is TGTGCCAGCAGCTTAGGGTATCGCCGGAGGACAGCGGACTCCTACGAGCAGTACTTC. Protein: CASSLGYRRRTADSYEQYF. This chain connects TRBV7-9 to TRBJ2-7; TRBD1 is a possible D gene (6 bases). The CDR3 covers 19 residues. Trimming pared 1 base from V and 0 bases from J, leaving 22 bases between. Germline V gene lookup returns CDR1 SEHNR and CDR2 FQNEAQ (reference sequence).

This clonotype was seen repeatedly, ten times or more. The J gene is TRBJ2-3, the V gene TRBV5-1; TRBD1 or TRBD2 may be the D gene (5 bases each). Germline values: CDR1 SGHRS, CDR2 YFSETQ. The CDR3 is made up of 15 amino acids. V was trimmed by 5 bases and J by 2 bases, leaving 15 bases between them. CDR3 loop: CASRAGWGPTDTQYF. The CDR3 DNA reads TGCGCCAGCAGAGCCGGTTGGGGACCCACAGATACGCAGTATTTT.

This clonotype was recorded a few times. This chain connects TRBV12-3 or TRBV12-4 to TRBJ2-2; D may match TRBD1 or TRBD2 (6 bases each). V was pared by 3 bases and J by 3 bases, with 14 bases between. CDR3 length: 16 amino acids. CDR3 nucleotide sequence: TGTGCCAGCAGTTTTTTCCCGGGGGCTGACACCGGGGAGCTGTTTTTT. Translating gives CASSFFPGADTGELFF.

In its sample, this clonotype was seen a few times. The chain links TRBV15 to TRBJ2-7; 8 bases fit TRBD1. CDR3 length: 18 residues. J lost 4 bases, V lost 1 base, and 15 bases had no gene match. Germline assignment: CDR1 LNHNV and CDR2 YYDKDF (reference sequence). Here the CDR3 DNA reads TGTGCCACCAGCAGAGTGGGTCACGCGGGACAGGATCAATACGAGCAGTACTTC. Translating gives CATSRVGHAGQDQYEQYF.

This clonotype turned up a few times. The J gene is TRBJ2-5, the V gene TRBV7-3; D could derive from TRBD1 or TRBD2 (5 bases each). The DNA end is a closer match to TRBJ2-1, so the J assignment may be wrong. This CDR3 is built from 12 residues. Germline CDR1 and CDR2: SGHTA and FQGTGA. As DNA, the CDR3 is TGTGCCAGCAGCTCGATCGGGGACGAGCAGTTCTTC. This gives the protein CASSSIGDEQFF.

The V gene is TRBV18, the J gene TRBJ1-2; perhaps TRBD1 as D (5 bases). The length of the CDR3 is 15 residues. Germline CDR1 is KGHSH and CDR2 is LQKENI. With 1 base removed from V and 2 bases from J, the gap between germline ends came to 11 bases. Here the CDR3 reads CASSPQRGGNYGYTF. The CDR3 DNA reads TGTGCCAGCTCACCACAGAGGGGTGGCAACTATGGCTACACCTTC.

CDR3 region: CAISESPTEQFF. CDR3 bases: TGTGCCATCAGTGAGTCTCCCACGGAGCAGTTCTTC. V usage is TRBV10-3 and J usage is TRBJ2-1; D is undetermined. Germline CDR1 is ENHRY and CDR2 is SYGVKD. The length of the CDR3 is 12 residues. Trimming removed 0 bases from V and 10 bases from J, with 7 bases in between.

The chain has TRBV5-1 and TRBJ1-2; the D is unclear. V was cut by 2 bases and J by 6 bases, with 14 bases left in between. Germline V gene lookup returns CDR1 SGHRS and CDR2 YFSETQ. The CDR3 contains 14 residues. CDR3 sequence reads: CASSFGGTADGYTF. CDR3 in DNA: TGCGCCAGCAGCTTCGGTGGCACAGCAGATGGCTACACCTTC.

This clonotype was seen a handful of times. V and J are TRBV5-1 and TRBJ2-1; 7 bases are shared with TRBD1. CDR1 and CDR2 (germline): SGHRS, YFSETQ. The V and J ends lost 4 bases and 5 bases, in that order; junction bases with no gene match: 6. The length of the CDR3 is 14 residues. Here the CDR3 reads CASSPADRNNEQFF. CDR3 DNA: TGCGCCAGCAGCCCTGCGGACAGGAACAATGAGCAGTTCTTC.

This chain uses TRBV7-9 with TRBJ2-5; no clear D. This CDR3 contains 15 residues. Germline loops: CDR1 SEHNR, CDR2 FQNEAQ (reference sequence). Trimming took off 4 bases at V and 2 bases at J, with 14 bases between the two ends. The CDR3 spells CASSSRARLQETQYF. The CDR3 bases are TGTGCCAGCAGCTCTCGGGCTCGATTACAAGAGACCCAGTACTTC.

V gene TRBV6-6 combines with J gene TRBJ2-7; 11 nucleotides align to TRBD1. The CDR3 extends over 15 amino acids. V trimming: 2 bases; J trimming: 2 bases; junction bases outside the gene matches: 2. Germline loops: CDR1 MNHNY, CDR2 SVGAGI (reference sequence). The CDR3 sequence is CASSYTGQGAYEQYF. The CDR3 DNA follows: TGTGCCAGCAGTTACACGGGACAGGGGGCCTACGAGCAGTACTTC.

V usage is TRBV9 and J usage is TRBJ2-2, with D perhaps TRBD2 (6 bases). The CDR3 totals 16 residues. V dropped 1 base and J dropped 4 bases, with 14 bases sitting between them. From germline, CDR1 is SGDLS and CDR2 YYNGEE. The CDR3 bases are TGTGCCAGCAGCGTATTCGAGCGGGCCGTCACCGGGGAGCTGTTTTTT. Amino acids: CASSVFERAVTGELFF. Full variable domain (outside the CDR3, taken from reference TRBV9 and TRBJ2-2): DSGVTQTPKHLITATGQRVTLRCSPRSGDLSVYWYQQSLDQGLQFLIQYYNGEERAKGNILERFSAQQFPDLHSELNLSSLELGDSALYFCASSVFERAVTGELFFGEGSRLTVL.

The chain combines TRBV7-9 with TRBJ1-4; D unclear. V lost 5 bases and J lost 8, with 15 bases in between. This CDR3 region has 14 residues. From germline, CDR1 is SEHNR and CDR2 FQNEAQ (reference sequence). The CDR3 DNA reads TGTGCCAGCAGCCATGGACTCAAACCGGAAAAACTGTTTTTT. This codes for CASSHGLKPEKLFF.

This clonotype was found a few times. The chain combines TRBV7-9 with TRBJ2-1; D ambiguous. The CDR3 loop spans 18 amino acids. Germline CDR1 reads SEHNR; CDR2 reads FQNEAQ (reference sequence). The V gene lost 5 bases and the J gene lost 0 bases, with 20 bases spanning the gap. The DNA for the CDR3 is TGTGCCAGCAGCCGAATCCAACGAGCAGTTAGCTCCTACAATGAGCAGTTCTTC. This translates into CASSRIQRAVSSYNEQFF.

There are a few counts of this clonotype. This chain connects TRBV7-8 to TRBJ2-5; D is unclear. The germline V gene has CDR1 SGHVS and CDR2 FQNEAQ. V shed 7 bases and J shed 0 bases, with 12 bases lying between them. The CDR3 contains 14 residues. The CDR3 DNA reads TGTGCCAGCACGAGGCGGACCAACCAAGAGACCCAGTACTTC. This sequence encodes CASTRRTNQETQYF.

The V and J genes are TRBV6-5 and TRBJ2-1; D is uncertain. The CDR3 spans 11 residues. From germline, CDR1 is MNHEY and CDR2 SVGAGI. The germline V and J ends were trimmed by 5 bases and 10 bases, with 9 bases remaining between them. Written as DNA, the CDR3 is TGTGCCAGCAGTAAAAGCCGGGAGCAGTTCTTC. Its protein product is CASSKSREQFF.

This rearrangement joins TRBV20-1 to TRBJ1-4, with 9 bases fitting TRBD1. This CDR3 has 13 residues. The V gene's germline CDR1 is DFQATT and CDR2 SNEGSKA (reference sequence). J was trimmed by 7 bases and V by 6 bases; bases with no gene match: 6. CDR3 DNA: TGCAGTGCGGCGGGACAGGGAGGTGAAAAACTGTTTTTT. It translates to CSAAGQGGEKLFF.